This is a list of T cell receptor beta chains from one sample in a study of OX40 agonist ivuxolimab in advanced cancers. The repertoire was sequenced with immunoSEQ multiplex PCR; TCRdb's copy has only in-frame clones and lacks some. This sample has about 46,000 clones, with nearly 90% found just once. Sequenced material: CD4+ or CD8+ T cells sorted from blood, taken in a trial of the OX40 agonist ivuxolimab. The source of these receptors is an adult with an advanced solid tumor such as melanoma, head and neck, liver or kidney cancer. CDR3s include the opening cysteine and the closing phenylalanine or tryptophan. The order of the fields is V gene, clone size, J gene, D gene, CDR3 protein, CDR3 DNA. The D gene is left open where the match is weak. Only some rows state a clone size, as once, few, many or a class for expanded clones.

v_gene: TRBV30; abundance: NA; j_gene: TRBJ1-4; d_gene: NA; CDR3aa: CAWSVMEGGKLFF; CDR3nt: TGTGCCTGGAGTGTAATGGAGGGAGGAAAACTGTTTTTT
v_gene: TRBV30; abundance: few; j_gene: TRBJ1-4; d_gene: NA; CDR3aa: CACEWLLGKGEKLFF; CDR3nt: TGTGCCTGTGAATGGCTTCTTGGCAAGGGTGAAAAACTGTTTTTT
v_gene: TRBV27; abundance: NA; j_gene: TRBJ2-7; d_gene: TRBD2; CDR3aa: CASRPAGGTYEQYF; CDR3nt: TGTGCCAGCAGACCAGCGGGAGGTACCTACGAGCAGTACTTC
v_gene: TRBV30; abundance: few; j_gene: TRBJ1-1; d_gene: TRBD1; CDR3aa: CAWSSSGQGEAFF; CDR3nt: TGTGCCTGGAGTTCCTCGGGACAGGGTGAAGCTTTCTTT
v_gene: TRBV5-1; abundance: NA; j_gene: TRBJ1-5; d_gene: NA; CDR3aa: CASSLDGESGQPQHF; CDR3nt: TGCGCCAGCAGCTTGGACGGGGAGTCCGGGCAGCCCCAGCATTTT
v_gene: TRBV5-4; abundance: NA; j_gene: TRBJ2-3; d_gene: NA; CDR3aa: CASGPGRNFPDTQYF; CDR3nt: TGTGCCAGCGGACCGGGACGGAACTTCCCAGATACGCAGTATTTT
v_gene: TRBV11-3; abundance: once; j_gene: TRBJ2-5; d_gene: NA; CDR3aa: CASSLAATQETQYF; CDR3nt: TGTGCCAGCAGCTTAGCAGCCACACAAGAGACCCAGTACTTC
v_gene: TRBV29-1; abundance: NA; j_gene: TRBJ2-7; d_gene: TRBD2; CDR3aa: CSVVPYGTSGYEQYF; CDR3nt: TGCAGCGTTGTGCCCTATGGGACTAGCGGCTACGAGCAGTACTTC
v_gene: TRBV6-1; abundance: NA; j_gene: TRBJ1-5; d_gene: NA; CDR3aa: CASSAQRGQPQHF; CDR3nt: TGTGCCAGCAGTGCCCAGAGGGGCCAGCCCCAGCATTTT
v_gene: TRBV5-1; abundance: NA; j_gene: TRBJ2-1; d_gene: TRBD2; CDR3aa: CASSSLAGGGEQFF; CDR3nt: TGCGCCAGCAGCTCCTTGGCGGGAGGGGGGGAGCAGTTCTTC
v_gene: TRBV2; abundance: once; j_gene: TRBJ2-7; d_gene: TRBD1; CDR3aa: CASSEWGQGAREQYF; CDR3nt: TGTGCCAGCAGTGAATGGGGACAGGGGGCGAGGGAGCAGTACTTC
v_gene: TRBV5-1; abundance: NA; j_gene: TRBJ2-1; d_gene: TRBD2; CDR3aa: CASSLVRAGVNEQFF; CDR3nt: TGCGCCAGCAGCTTGGTTCGAGCGGGAGTCAATGAGCAGTTCTTC
v_gene: TRBV2; abundance: NA; j_gene: TRBJ1-3; d_gene: NA; CDR3aa: CASSMRRPSGNTIYF; CDR3nt: TGTGCCAGCTCGATGAGGCGGCCCTCTGGAAACACCATATATTTT
v_gene: TRBV30; abundance: NA; j_gene: TRBJ1-6; d_gene: NA; CDR3aa: CAWSVRQPLHF; CDR3nt: TGTGCCTGGAGTGTACGGCAACCCCTCCACTTT
v_gene: TRBV28; abundance: once; j_gene: TRBJ2-7; d_gene: NA; CDR3aa: CASSSPSPYEQYF; CDR3nt: TGTGCCAGCAGCTCGCCTTCCCCTTACGAGCAGTACTTC
v_gene: TRBV5-1; abundance: NA; j_gene: TRBJ1-1; d_gene: TRBD1; CDR3aa: CASSLGGTGNTEAFF; CDR3nt: TGCGCCAGCAGTCTAGGGGGGACAGGGAACACTGAAGCTTTCTTT
v_gene: TRBV19; abundance: NA; j_gene: TRBJ1-5; d_gene: NA; CDR3aa: CASSTPGSNQPQHF; CDR3nt: TGTGCCAGTAGTACCCCGGGTAGCAATCAGCCCCAGCATTTT
v_gene: TRBV6-1; abundance: NA; j_gene: TRBJ2-7; d_gene: TRBD2; CDR3aa: CASHIAGTYEQYF; CDR3nt: TGTGCCAGCCACATAGCGGGGACCTACGAGCAGTACTTC
v_gene: TRBV2; abundance: once; j_gene: TRBJ2-7; d_gene: TRBD2; CDR3aa: CASSPKTSVQYEQYF; CDR3nt: TGTGCCAGCAGTCCCAAGACTAGCGTACAATACGAGCAGTACTTC
v_gene: TRBV20-1; abundance: NA; j_gene: TRBJ2-7; d_gene: TRBD2; CDR3aa: CSARRGGEQYF; CDR3nt: TGCAGTGCTAGGCGGGGGGGCGAGCAGTACTTC
v_gene: TRBV30; abundance: NA; j_gene: TRBJ2-7; d_gene: TRBD1; CDR3aa: CACTGGFPTYEQYF; CDR3nt: TGTGCCTGTACAGGGGGTTTCCCAACCTACGAGCAGTACTTC
v_gene: TRBV10-1; abundance: NA; j_gene: TRBJ2-5; d_gene: TRBD2; CDR3aa: CASSPGTSGLETQYF; CDR3nt: TGCGCCAGCAGTCCCGGGACTAGCGGGTTGGAGACCCAGTACTTC
v_gene: TRBV10-2; abundance: NA; j_gene: TRBJ2-3; d_gene: TRBD2; CDR3aa: CASSQPGTSGTDTQYF; CDR3nt: TGCGCCAGCAGTCAACCCGGGACTAGCGGCACAGATACGCAGTATTTT
v_gene: TRBV11-2; abundance: NA; j_gene: TRBJ2-1; d_gene: TRBD2; CDR3aa: CASSRIAGGYNEQFF; CDR3nt: TGTGCCAGCAGCCGCATAGCGGGAGGTTACAATGAGCAGTTCTTC
v_gene: TRBV28; abundance: NA; j_gene: TRBJ1-1; d_gene: NA; CDR3aa: CASSSAVKGKAFF; CDR3nt: TGTGCCAGCAGTTCGGCAGTGAAGGGGAAAGCTTTCTTT
v_gene: TRBV4-1; abundance: NA; j_gene: TRBJ1-5; d_gene: NA; CDR3aa: CASSQEAQGGQPQHF; CDR3nt: TGCGCCAGCAGCCAAGAGGCGCAGGGCGGTCAGCCCCAGCATTTT
v_gene: TRBV5-1; abundance: NA; j_gene: TRBJ1-1; d_gene: TRBD1; CDR3aa: CASSVTGVNTEAFF; CDR3nt: TGCGCCAGCAGCGTGACAGGGGTGAACACTGAAGCTTTCTTT
v_gene: TRBV27; abundance: NA; j_gene: TRBJ2-3; d_gene: NA; CDR3aa: CASSLSRGDTQYF; CDR3nt: TGTGCCAGCAGTTTATCCCGGGGAGATACGCAGTATTTT
v_gene: TRBV6-5; abundance: NA; j_gene: TRBJ1-1; d_gene: NA; CDR3aa: CASSYKDTEAFF; CDR3nt: TGTGCCAGCAGTTATAAGGACACTGAAGCTTTCTTT
v_gene: TRBV9; abundance: NA; j_gene: TRBJ2-5; d_gene: NA; CDR3aa: CASSVGPGERETQYF; CDR3nt: TGTGCCAGCAGCGTAGGCCCCGGGGAGAGGGAGACCCAGTACTTC
v_gene: TRBV19; abundance: NA; j_gene: TRBJ2-1; d_gene: TRBD2; CDR3aa: CATMGWLAGGFNEQFF; CDR3nt: TGTGCCACTATGGGGTGGCTAGCGGGAGGTTTCAATGAGCAGTTCTTC
v_gene: TRBV4-1; abundance: NA; j_gene: TRBJ2-3; d_gene: TRBD2; CDR3aa: CASSQVRSRLGLAGFTDTQYF; CDR3nt: TGCGCCAGCAGCCAAGTTAGGAGCCGGTTGGGACTAGCGGGATTCACAGATACGCAGTATTTT
v_gene: TRBV5-1; abundance: NA; j_gene: TRBJ1-1; d_gene: NA; CDR3aa: CASSLLNLQNTEAFF; CDR3nt: TGCGCCAGCAGCTTGCTCAATTTGCAAAACACTGAAGCTTTCTTT
v_gene: TRBV30; abundance: NA; j_gene: TRBJ2-5; d_gene: NA; CDR3aa: CAWSEGAYREETQYF; CDR3nt: TGTGCCTGGAGTGAAGGAGCCTATAGGGAAGAGACCCAGTACTTC
v_gene: TRBV15; abundance: NA; j_gene: TRBJ2-4; d_gene: NA; CDR3aa: CATSRDRRGGNIQYF; CDR3nt: TGTGCCACCAGCAGAGATAGGAGGGGAGGAAACATTCAGTACTTC